This entry concerns a single T cell receptor beta chain. Its antigen is as yet unknown. These data originate in a study of cytomegalovirus exposure and HLA in healthy donors. General observations from the study: Investigators reported 150 to 200 TCR beta chains as tied to cytomegalovirus. Prior analysis indicated that the majority of TCR beta V segments exhibited productivity approximately 90% or approximately 30% of the time. TCR sequences were mostly rare, though some public TCRs occurred in many donors. Later on, a genetic analysis was performed. It linked a missense variant in DCLRE1C with V- and J-gene trimming of TCR beta.

Primers: 60 Vbeta forward and 13 Jbeta reverse. Assay used: immunoSEQ multiplex PCR; TCRdb lists only in-frame clones, some missing. The sample lists under 150,000 clones, roughly 80% occurring once. The CDR3 consists of 15 residues. Germline V gene sequence: CDR1 SEHNR, CDR2 FQNEAQ (reference sequence). The J segment lost 4 bases and the V segment lost 5 bases, leaving 8 bases of the junction unmatched. The sequence derives from a male donor in good health and CMV-seronegative. Specimen: PBMCs. The J gene is TRBJ2-1, the V gene TRBV7-9; 7 positions match TRBD2. The CDR3 here is CASSEAGPLYNEQFF. The CDR3 DNA reads as TGTGCCAGCAGCGAAGCGGGACCACTATACAATGAGCAGTTCTTC. The whole variable domain, remainder taken from reference TRBV7-9 and TRBJ2-1, is DTGVSQNPRHKITKRGQNVTFRCDPISEHNRLYWYRQTLGQGPEFLTYFQNEAQLEKSRLLSDRFSAERPKGSFSTLEIQRTEQGDSAMYLCASSEAGPLYNEQFFGPGTRLTVL.